The text below deals with one T cell receptor beta chain. The junction and the germline gene differ at one end; a read error may be behind it. This entry belongs to a study of T-cell memory formation after mild COVID-19. Per the germline V gene, CDR1 is GTSNPN and CDR2 is SVGIG (reference sequence). CDR3 length: 15 amino acids. TCRdb recomputed calls from the 5' RACE reads with MiXCR, one row per CDR3 protein. Found here are some 410,000 distinct CDR3 sequences, 23% of them singletons; the top ten hold around 13%. The gene calls are TRBV30 and TRBJ1-2; D is possibly TRBD1 (5 bases). Sequencing was performed on PBMCs or a T cell subset sorted from them (not recorded which). The sequence was obtained from an adult woman who had mild COVID-19 (a few samples of this study predate the infection). Cell type and time point are not known. In DNA, the CDR3 is TGTGCCTGGAACCTACTCCGGGACGCCGGTGATGGCTTCACCTTC. Protein product: CAWNLLRDAGDGFTF.